A single sample is the source of the 16 T cell receptor beta chains below, sequenced in a study of T cells in Graves' hyperthyroidism and ophthalmopathy. The investigators amplified TCR beta CDR3 regions from RNA transcripts. An initial round of RT-PCR targeting the TCR CDR3 relied on the HTBI primer set. One entry per CDR3 protein results from TCRdb running MiXCR on the multiplex PCR reads. The data hold fewer than 350,000 distinct CDR3 sequences, with 15% to 20% observed a single time. The material sequenced was blood. Receptor source: a woman in her fifties or sixties with Graves' hyperthyroidism.

The gene calls are TRBV14 and TRBJ1-1; 8 nucleotides line up with TRBD1. The CDR3 loop spans 15 amino acids. In germline, CDR1 is SGHDN, CDR2 FVKESK. V trimming: 1 base; J trimming: 7 bases; junction bases outside the gene matches: 8. For the CDR3, the DNA is TGTGCCAGCAGCCAAGGGGGACAGGTTGTCATTGAAGCTTTCTTT. It yields the protein CASSQGGQVVIEAFF.

The chain recombines TRBV6-5 with TRBJ2-1, with D possibly being TRBD2 (5 bases). The CDR3 extends over 13 amino acids. V shed 2 bases and J shed 6 bases, with 8 bases lying between them. Germline V lookup: CDR1 MNHEY, CDR2 SVGAGI. CDR3 DNA sequence: TGTGCCAGCAGTTACCCGGAGGTCAATGAGCAGTTCTTC. It specifies CASSYPEVNEQFF.

The sample holds a few counts of this clonotype. The rearrangement links TRBV11-2 to TRBJ2-1; D is undetermined. With 2 bases removed from V and 7 bases from J, the gap between germline ends came to 6 bases. This CDR3 region has 12 residues. Germline CDR1 is SGHAT and CDR2 is FQNNGV. CDR3 DNA sequence: TGTGCCAGCAGCTTACGAAGTAATGAGCAGTTCTTC. This encodes CASSLRSNEQFF. The whole variable domain, remainder taken from reference TRBV11-2 and TRBJ2-1, is EAGVAQSPRYKIIEKRQSVAFWCNPISGHATLYWYQQILGQGPKLLIQFQNNGVVDDSQLPKDRFSAERLKGVDSTLKIQPAKLEDSAVYLCASSLRSNEQFFGPGTRLTVL.

This clonotype was observed many times. Here the CDR3 reads CASSEDRGEKLFF. CDR3 DNA: TGTGCCAGCAGTGAAGACAGGGGTGAAAAACTGTTTTTT. The V and J genes are TRBV2 and TRBJ1-4; 7 bases align to TRBD1. V shed 1 base, J shed 7 bases, and the junction held 0 bases outside the gene matches. The germline gives CDR1 SNHLY, CDR2 FYNNEI. The CDR3 length is 13 residues.

This clonotype was seen a handful of times. The V and J genes are TRBV20-1 and TRBJ2-4; D might be TRBD1 (6 bases). Between the trimmed V and J ends, which lost 6 bases and 2 bases, there was a span of 17 bases. CDR1 and CDR2 from the germline V gene are DFQATT and SNEGSKA (reference sequence). The CDR3 extends over 15 amino acids. CDR3 region: CSAQRPGAPKNIQYF. CDR3 sequence (DNA): TGCAGTGCCCAACGACCAGGGGCCCCCAAAAACATTCAGTACTTC.

This clonotype was observed many times. V gene TRBV2 combines with J gene TRBJ1-1; D not certain. Trimming stripped 5 bases from V and 6 bases from J, with 10 bases between. CDR1 is SNHLY and CDR2 is FYNNEI in the germline V gene. CDR3 length: 12 amino acids. CDR3 bases: TGTGCCAGCAGTCTCCAAACTCCTGAAGCTTTCTTT. The encoded protein is CASSLQTPEAFF.

The genes are TRBV11-3 and TRBJ2-1; perhaps TRBD2 as D (6 bases). V was clipped by 5 bases and J by 3 bases, with 14 bases between them. The CDR3 spans 15 residues. Germline CDR1 SGHNT, CDR2 YENEEA. The CDR3 is CASSLRVGGYNEQFF. CDR3 sequence (DNA): TGTGCCAGCAGCCTTCGGGTGGGGGGCTACAATGAGCAGTTCTTC.

This clonotype was observed a handful of times. The rearrangement joins TRBV13 to TRBJ1-2; D might be TRBD1 (5 bases). V shed 6 bases and J shed 6 bases, with 17 bases lying between them. Germline V gene lookup returns CDR1 PRHDT and CDR2 FYEKMQ (reference sequence). The CDR3 has 14 amino acids. As DNA, the CDR3 is TGTGCCAGCAGTCGGTTCGGGGGGAAGGATGGCTACACCTTC. This sequence encodes CASSRFGGKDGYTF.

This clonotype was seen ten or more times. The rearrangement uses TRBV9 and TRBJ2-1, with 10 bases that match TRBD2. V dropped 0 bases and J dropped 6; count of bases not matched to a gene: 3. The CDR3 length is 15 residues. Germline assignment: CDR1 SGDLS and CDR2 YYNGEE. The CDR3 region is CASSVGLAGVNEQFF. CDR3 in DNA: TGTGCCAGCAGCGTAGGGCTAGCGGGGGTCAATGAGCAGTTCTTC.

This clonotype has only one observation. An end of the junction differs from the germline gene, which may be a read error. This chain's CDR3 is CAGSLGRLTDTQYF. CDR3 coding DNA: TGTGCCGGCAGCTTAGGCAGGCTCACAGATACGCAGTATTTT. The gene calls are TRBV7-3 and TRBJ2-3, with D unresolved. Germline V CDR1 and CDR2: SGHTA, FQGTGA. The CDR3 is 14 residues long.

In its sample, this clonotype was seen a few times. The chain has TRBV20-1 and TRBJ2-7; 11 nucleotides line up with TRBD2. The CDR3 spans 12 residues. V shed 6 bases and J 6 bases; nucleotides not matched to a gene: 4. Germline V gene sequence: CDR1 DFQATT, CDR2 SNEGSKA (reference sequence). CDR3 sequence reads: CSAQLAGGEQYV. The DNA for the CDR3 is TGCAGTGCCCAGCTAGCGGGGGGCGAGCAGTACGTC.

Ten or more counts support this clonotype. The V gene is TRBV20-1, the J gene TRBJ1-6; 7 bases align to TRBD1. Germline lookup yields CDR1 DFQATT and CDR2 SNEGSKA (reference sequence). After removal of 5 bases from V and 10 bases from J, the junction contained 5 bases not matched to a gene. This CDR3 has 12 residues. CDR3 region: CSARQGVSPLHF. The DNA for the CDR3 is TGCAGTGCTCGACAGGGCGTGTCACCCCTCCACTTT.

This clonotype was found once. The chain carries TRBV20-1 and TRBJ1-1, with a possible D match to TRBD1 (5 bases). Germline CDR1 and CDR2: DFQATT and SNEGSKA (reference sequence). Trimming left V 6 bases short and J 3 bases short, with 8 bases between. The CDR3 contains 11 residues. In nucleotides, the CDR3 is TGCAGTGCGCGGGGGGACACTGAAGCTTTCTTT. Encoded protein: CSARGDTEAFF.

This clonotype was seen repeatedly, ten times or more. The rearrangement uses TRBV18 and TRBJ1-1; no firm D call. CDR1 KGHSH and CDR2 LQKENI come from the germline V gene. CDR3 length: 14 amino acids. Between the trimmed V and J ends, which lost 2 bases and 1 base, there was a span of 8 bases. For the CDR3, the DNA is TGTGCCAGCTCACCATTAACAGCGAACACTGAAGCTTTCTTT. Protein: CASSPLTANTEAFF. Supplemented by reference TRBV18 and TRBJ1-1, the full variable domain reads NAGVMQNPRHLVRRRGQEARLRCSPMKGHSHVYWYRQLPEEGLKFMVYLQKENIIDESGMPKERFSAEFPKEGPSILRIQQVVRGDSAAYFCASSPLTANTEAFFGQGTRLTVV.

This clonotype was observed a few times. J is TRBJ2-1 and V is TRBV29-1; 9 positions match TRBD2. The length of the CDR3 is 15 residues. Germline loops: CDR1 SQVTM, CDR2 ANQGSEA. V lost 7 bases, J lost 6 bases, and 13 bases stayed unmatched. CDR3 sequence (DNA): TGCAGCGCCCAAGGGCGGGGGGGCGTTGGCAATGAGCAGTTCTTC. Its protein product is CSAQGRGGVGNEQFF.

The chain couples TRBV13 to TRBJ1-6, with TRBD1 identical over 7 bases. V shed 5 bases, J shed 6 bases, and the junction held 10 bases outside the gene matches. Germline CDR1 is PRHDT and CDR2 is FYEKMQ (reference sequence). The CDR3 has 16 amino acids. The CDR3 DNA reads as TGTGCCAGCAGCCTGGACAGGAGAGAACTTAATTCACCCCTCCACTTT. The encoded protein is CASSLDRRELNSPLHF.